This T cell receptor beta chain was retrieved from a study of cytomegalovirus exposure and HLA in healthy donors. This clone was seen a handful of times. V gave up 10 bases and J gave up 1 base, with 17 bases separating them. The CDR3 extends over 14 amino acids. Germline CDR1 and CDR2: MDHEN and SYDVKM. PCR involved 60 Vbeta and 13 Jbeta primers. Sequencing used immunoSEQ multiplex PCR; TCRdb keeps in-frame clones, though not all of them. This sample carries over 110,000 clones, approximately 84% of them seen once, and the ten largest clones take 9.7%. The sample comprised PBMCs. The chain couples TRBV28 to TRBJ2-7, with D possibly matching TRBD2 (6 bases). This TCR was sampled from a woman aged 55-70 years in good health and CMV-seropositive. CDR3 DNA sequence: TGTGCCACCAGAGGAACGGGGGATTCCTACGAGCAGTACTTC. Residues: CATRGTGDSYEQYF.